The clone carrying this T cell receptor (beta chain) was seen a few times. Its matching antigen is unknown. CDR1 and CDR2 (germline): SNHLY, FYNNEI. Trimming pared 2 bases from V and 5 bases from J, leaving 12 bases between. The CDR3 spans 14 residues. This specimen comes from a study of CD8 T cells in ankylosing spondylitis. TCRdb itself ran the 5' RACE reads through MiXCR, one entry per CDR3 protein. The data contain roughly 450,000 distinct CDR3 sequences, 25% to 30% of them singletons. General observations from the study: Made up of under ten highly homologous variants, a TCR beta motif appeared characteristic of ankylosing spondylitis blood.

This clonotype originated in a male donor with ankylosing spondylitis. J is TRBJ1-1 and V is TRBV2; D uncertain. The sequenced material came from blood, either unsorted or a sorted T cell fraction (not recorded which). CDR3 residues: CASSENTGLTEAFF. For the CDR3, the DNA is TGTGCCAGCAGTGAAAATACGGGGTTGACTGAAGCTTTCTTT.